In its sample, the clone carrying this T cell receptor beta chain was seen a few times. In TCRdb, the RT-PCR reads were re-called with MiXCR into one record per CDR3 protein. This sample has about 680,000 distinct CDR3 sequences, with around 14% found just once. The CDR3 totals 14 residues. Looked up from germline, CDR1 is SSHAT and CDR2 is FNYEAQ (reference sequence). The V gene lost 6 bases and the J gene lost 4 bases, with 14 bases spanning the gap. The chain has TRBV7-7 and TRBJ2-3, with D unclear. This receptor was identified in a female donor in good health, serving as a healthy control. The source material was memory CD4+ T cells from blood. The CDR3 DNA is TGTGCCAGCAGTTTTGGGGAACACTCAGATACGCAGTATTTT. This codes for CASSFGEHSDTQYF.